This T cell receptor beta chain was sequenced in a study of blood T cell repertoires in COVID-19. The overall study: Recovery among Cohort 3 donors was established by two negative PCRs, clearance, or symptom resolution. The samples span acute and convalescent COVID-19 from the United States, Italy and Spain.

Those who participated ranged in age from about 18 to 89 years and resided in approximately 23 US areas. Clinical histories supplied by participants themselves formed the basis of cohort assignment. Germline assignment: CDR1 SQVTM and CDR2 ANQGSEA. The V and J ends lost 6 bases and 0 bases, in that order; junction bases with no gene match: 3. The CDR3 loop spans 13 amino acids. Assay: immunoSEQ multiplex PCR; the TCRdb copy retains only in-frame clones and omits some. The sample carries 210,000 or so clones, roughly 90% recorded once. V gene TRBV29-1 combines with J gene TRBJ2-3; 7 nucleotides agree with TRBD1. Sequencing was carried out using PBMCs or T cells enriched from blood (not recorded which). This TCR derives from a woman in her 50s in a cohort exposed to, infected with or recovered from COVID-19 (not recorded which). The CDR3 is CSVRQGSTDTQYF. The CDR3 bases are TGCAGCGTCCGACAGGGAAGCACAGATACGCAGTATTTT.